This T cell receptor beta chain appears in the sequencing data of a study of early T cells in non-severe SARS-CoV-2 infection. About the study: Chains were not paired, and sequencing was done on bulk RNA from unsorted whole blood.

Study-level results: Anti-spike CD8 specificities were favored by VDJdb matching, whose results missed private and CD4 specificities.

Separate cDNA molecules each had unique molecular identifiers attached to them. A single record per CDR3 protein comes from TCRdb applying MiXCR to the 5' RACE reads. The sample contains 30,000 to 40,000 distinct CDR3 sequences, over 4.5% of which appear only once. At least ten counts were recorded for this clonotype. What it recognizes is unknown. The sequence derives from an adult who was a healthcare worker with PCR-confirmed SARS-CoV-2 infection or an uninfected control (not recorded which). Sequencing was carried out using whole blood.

CDR3 loop: CSVSRTGYEQYF. Written as DNA, the CDR3 is TGCAGCGTTTCCCGAACGGGGTACGAGCAGTACTTC. This sequence joins TRBV29-1 and TRBJ2-7; perhaps TRBD2 as D (5 bases). The V gene's germline CDR1 is SQVTM and CDR2 ANQGSEA. Trimming removed 5 bases from V and 4 bases from J, with 12 bases in between. The CDR3 sequence is 12 residues long.